A selection of T cell receptor beta chains follows, all from one sample in a study of Graves' ophthalmopathy and Graves' hyperthyroidism. TCRdb reprocessed the multiplex PCR reads via MiXCR and lists one record per CDR3 protein. The data show about 740,000 distinct CDR3 sequences, with 40% seen just once and roughly 46% held by the top ten. Sequences were obtained from peripheral blood. The receptors derive from an adult man with Graves' ophthalmopathy. CDR3s include the opening cysteine and the closing phenylalanine or tryptophan. A D gene is named only where the DNA matches it firmly. Clone size, where shown, is once, few, many, or a class for clones that have expanded.

>.|TRBV25-1|.|TRBJ1-2
CASSPRPGTRAGGYTF
TGTGCCAGTAGCCCCCGGCCAGGGACTAGGGCTGGGGGCTACACCTTC
>few|TRBV7-8|.|TRBJ1-6
CASSLLQGSNSPLHF
TGTGCCAGCAGCTTACTACAGGGATCGAATTCACCCCTCCACTTT
>many|TRBV7-9|.|TRBJ2-5
CASSVKVLGGETQYF
TGTGCCAGCAGCGTAAAGGTCCTAGGCGGAGAGACCCAGTACTTC
>.|TRBV7-9|TRBD1|TRBJ1-2
CASSSNRDRGYGYTF
TGTGCCAGCAGCTCCAACCGGGACAGGGGCTATGGCTACACCTTC
>few|TRBV7-2|.|TRBJ2-7
CAWSPTTEYEQYF
TGTGCCTGGAGTCCAACGACAGAGTACGAGCAGTACTTC
>.|TRBV7-7|.|TRBJ2-7
CASSLVGAWDGLYEQYF
TGTGCCAGCAGCTTAGTTGGGGCCTGGGACGGATTATACGAGCAGTACTTC
>many|TRBV29-1|.|TRBJ2-7
CSVEKGTQAYEQYF
TGCAGCGTTGAAAAAGGCACCCAGGCCTACGAGCAGTACTTC
>.|TRBV29-1|.|TRBJ1-2
CSVQGGIYGYTF
TGCAGTGTCCAGGGTGGGATCTATGGCTACACCTTC
>many|TRBV20-1|TRBD2|TRBJ2-7
CSAHSGRSYEQYF
TGCAGTGCTCATAGCGGGAGGTCCTACGAGCAGTACTTC
>.|TRBV12-3/TRBV12-4|.|TRBJ2-7
CASSLSVSHEQYF
TGTGCCAGCAGTTTATCAGTATCCCACGAGCAGTACTTC
>.|TRBV29-1|.|TRBJ1-1
CSVSGEYSEAFF
TGCAGCGTATCCGGGGAATACTCTGAAGCTTTCTTT
>few|TRBV19|TRBD1|TRBJ1-3
CARRRPSGGSGNTIYF
TGTGCCAGAAGACGACCTTCAGGGGGCTCTGGAAACACCATATATTTT
>.|TRBV10-3|TRBD2|TRBJ2-5
CPSSTLAGETQYF
TGTCCCAGCAGTACTTTAGCGGGAGAGACCCAGTACTTC
>.|TRBV7-2|TRBD1|TRBJ1-2
CASSLAAGGGGGYTF
TGTGCCAGCAGCTTGGCGGCAGGGGGCGGAGGAGGCTACACCTTC
>.|TRBV2|.|TRBJ1-1
CASSQSYRNTEAFF
TGTGCCAGCAGCCAATCTTACAGGAACACTGAAGCTTTCTTT
>many|TRBV2|TRBD1|TRBJ1-2
CASSPKGAYRAYGYTF
TGTGCCAGCAGTCCGAAGGGGGCTTACAGGGCCTATGGCTACACCTTC
>many|TRBV29-1|TRBD2|TRBJ2-7
CSVDNGGYEQYF
TGCAGCGTTGATAACGGGGGGTACGAGCAGTACTTC
>many|TRBV20-1|.|TRBJ2-7
CSARLGEQYF
TGCAGTGCCAGACTTGGGGAGCAGTACTTC
>.|TRBV24-1|.|TRBJ2-1
CATSDLLAGLQFF
TGTGCCACCAGTGATTTACTCGCAGGGCTCCAGTTCTTC
>.|TRBV6-5|TRBD2|TRBJ2-2
CASSYSLGAGDYKNTGELFF
TGTGCCAGCAGTTACAGCTTGGGAGCGGGGGATTATAAGAACACCGGGGAGCTGTTTTTT
>.|TRBV25-1|TRBD1|TRBJ2-2
CASRDRDRVPGELFF
TGTGCCAGCAGGGACCGGGACAGGGTACCCGGGGAGCTGTTTTTT
>many|TRBV2|.|TRBJ1-6
CATNREFNNSPLHF
TGTGCCACAAACAGGGAGTTTAATAATTCACCCCTCCACTTT
>.|TRBV2|.|TRBJ1-1
CASSRVKNTEAFF
TGTGCCAGCAGTAGGGTGAAGAACACTGAAGCTTTCTTT
>.|TRBV4-1|TRBD1|TRBJ2-7
CASSQVSGQAYEQYF
TGCGCCAGCAGCCAAGTCTCGGGACAGGCCTACGAGCAGTACTTC
>.|TRBV28|.|TRBJ1-2
CASSSDRLQRGYTF
TGTGCCAGCAGCTCCGACAGGCTACAGAGAGGCTACACCTTC
>.|TRBV7-8|TRBD1|TRBJ2-7
CASSTLTGTGIPYEQYF
TGTGCCAGCAGCACACTGACCGGGACAGGGATTCCCTACGAGCAGTACTTC
>once|TRBV10-3|TRBD1|TRBJ1-3
CASSARQGFGNTIYF
TGTGCCAGCAGTGCCCGACAGGGTTTCGGAAACACCATATATTTT
>few|TRBV6-5|.|TRBJ1-6
CASSPAFSPLHF
TGTGCCAGCAGTCCCGCGTTCTCACCCCTCCACTTT
>many|TRBV7-8|TRBD1|TRBJ2-7
CASSRQGPGEQYF
TGTGCCAGCAGCCGACAGGGTCCGGGCGAGCAGTACTTC
>many|TRBV7-8|TRBD2|TRBJ2-5
CASSPGTSGRASGETQYF
TGTGCCAGCAGCCCCGGGACTAGCGGGAGGGCCTCTGGAGAGACCCAGTACTTC
>.|TRBV7-2|.|TRBJ1-2
CASSLAQGNIHGYTF
TGTGCCAGCAGCTTAGCCCAGGGAAATATCCATGGCTACACCTTC
>.|TRBV18|.|TRBJ2-7
CASSPSQGKDEQYF
TGTGCCAGCTCACCATCACAGGGTAAGGACGAGCAGTACTTC
>.|TRBV7-2|.|TRBJ1-1
CASSWTELNTEAFF
TGTGCCAGCAGCTGGACCGAATTGAACACTGAAGCTTTCTTT
>.|TRBV25-1|TRBD1|TRBJ1-5
CASSRTGWGETQHF
TGTGCCAGCAGTCGGACAGGGTGGGGAGAGACCCAGCATTTT
>.|TRBV19|.|TRBJ2-6
CASSITFGGRRANVLTF
TGTGCCAGTAGTATCACTTTCGGGGGGCGCCGGGCCAACGTCCTGACTTTC
>.|TRBV10-3|.|TRBJ1-1
CAISEGQGDTEAFF
TGTGCCATCAGTGAGGGGCAGGGCGACACTGAAGCTTTCTTT
>.|TRBV9|.|TRBJ2-3
CASSVDPSTDTQYF
TGTGCCAGCAGCGTAGACCCTAGCACAGATACGCAGTATTTT
>.|TRBV27|TRBD1|TRBJ2-7
CASRTRRGPNYEQYF
TGTGCCAGCAGGACACGCAGGGGGCCTAACTACGAGCAGTACTTC
>once|TRBV25-1|TRBD1|TRBJ1-2
CASSLTEGQSGYTF
TGTGCCAGCAGTTTAACTGAGGGACAGAGTGGCTACACCTTC
>.|TRBV10-3|.|TRBJ1-2
CAISDGGLEVYTF
TGTGCCATCAGTGATGGAGGGTTGGAGGTCTACACCTTC
>many|TRBV4-1|.|TRBJ1-1
CASSLRRVGTEAFF
TGCGCCAGCAGCCTAAGGAGGGTGGGGACTGAAGCTTTCTTT
>many|TRBV7-8|.|TRBJ1-1
CASSLKGGGIAEAFF
TGTGCCAGCAGCCTCAAGGGAGGGGGTATCGCTGAAGCTTTCTTT
>many|TRBV2|.|TRBJ2-5
CASSERLTQYF
TGTGCCAGCAGTGAACGGTTAACCCAGTACTTC
>.|TRBV10-3|.|TRBJ2-7
CAIRLEGDSYEQYF
TGTGCCATCCGCCTAGAAGGAGACTCCTACGAGCAGTACTTC
>.|TRBV25-1|TRBD1|TRBJ1-5
CASSPQGTGKYQPQHF
TGTGCCAGCAGCCCCCAGGGGACAGGGAAGTATCAGCCCCAGCATTTT
>.|TRBV29-1|.|TRBJ1-2
CSVTRGGGYTF
TGCAGCGTTACAAGGGGTGGTGGCTACACCTTC
>few|TRBV25-1|TRBD1|TRBJ1-6
CASSDRAVNSPLHF
TGTGCCAGCAGCGACAGGGCCGTGAATTCACCCCTCCACTTT